This T cell receptor beta chain came from a study of identical twins (dated by TCRdb to the mid-2010s). Study-level background: TCR alpha and beta repertoires from monozygotic twins, unrelated adults of various ages and cord blood were deep-sequenced to test whether fetal clonotypes persist. To rule out contamination, the twin experiments were replicated at different times with different library preparation protocols. Broader findings and caveats from the paper: The excess sharing between twins in beta out-of-frame sequences was weaker because fewer shared sequences reduced the signal-to-noise ratio. Zero-insertion analyses could be partly confounded by invariant T cells such as MAIT and iNKT, though diverse VJ usage argued against such confounding for most clonotypes. Because the same donors could not be followed over many years, conclusions were based on cross-sectional statistical analysis. Fewer insertions were carried by abundant cord blood beta clonotypes, a similar but weaker trend appeared in young adult naive repertoires, and no such trend appeared in memory repertoires. Out-of-frame TCR alpha sequences shared between twins showed an excess of low generation-probability sequences compared with coincidental sharing between unrelated individuals. In monozygotic twins, recombination models systematically underestimated out-of-frame TCR alpha sharing, but the models matched the sharing seen between unrelated individuals.

Library generation was performed with 5' RACE. The instrument was an Illumina HiSeq 2000. A universal primer binding site was introduced by template switching, and a unique molecular identifier was present in the final cDNA, enabling accurate counting of TCR cDNA molecules. Specific primers in the conserved constant-segment region were used to synthesize first-strand cDNA for TCR alpha and beta chains. To control for contamination, every cDNA library carried two barcodes: a SMART-Mk sample barcode plus Illumina barcodes. TruSeq adapter sequences, together with Illumina sample barcodes, were added in two successive PCR steps. The Illumina HiSeq platform was used with custom primers to sequence TCR alpha and beta cDNA libraries. Turning to the authors' computational methods: MiGEC processed the raw reads to extract unique molecular identifiers, while MiXCR was used to determine the CDR3 positions. For each individual, recombination models were inferred using an EM algorithm with the repgenHMM and IGoR tools. Shared clonotype analysis was performed with the tcR package in R, normalizing sharing by the product of cloneset sizes. Out-of-frame nonproductive sequences were analyzed to study raw recombination free of thymic and clonal selection effects. The raw public data were reprocessed by TCRdb itself: fastp quality trimming at Q25, MiXCR clonotype calling, in-frame beta chains only. Rows matching on CDR3 protein sequence are summarized as one entry with the most common DNA and genes. The V and J calls were not made by the authors but by TCRdb's processing. This sample holds under 300,000 distinct CDR3 sequences; 5% to 7% were observed only once. In total, the top ten clones hold roughly 14% of the sample.

Only healthy Caucasian donors were included. Three pairs of female monozygotic twins, all aged roughly 18 to 30 years, made up the twin cohort. CD4+ and CD8+ T cell populations were isolated with positive isolation kits from Invitrogen. Looking up the germline V gene (reference sequence) yields CDR1 LGHDT and CDR2 YNNKEL. V and J are truncated by 3 bases and 5 bases respectively, leaving an intervening sequence of 13 bases. The CDR3 spans 14 residues, from the cysteine through the phenylalanine. Here the CDR3 DNA is all that survives: 42 bases in frame from base 1. This clonotype was detected a few times. What this receptor recognizes is not known. It has no much larger one-base neighbor in the sample; base qualities were not kept. In addition, the sample was reused for a study of T cells expressing NK-cell markers. The second publication reports: Eight or nine donors provided sorted CD3+CD56+NKG2C+, CD3+CD56+NKG2C- and CD3+CD56-NKG2C+ T-cell subsets, whose TCR beta-chain repertoires were profiled. Of the eight sequenced donors, seven were found to be HCMV-seropositive and one was found to be HCMV-seronegative. In several experiments an anti-gammadeltaTCR antibody was added to restrict sorting to alphabetaTCR-expressing T cells. In a handful of donors, the dominant CD3+CD56+NKG2C+ clonotypes were among the top 10 CD8+ clonotypes and accounted for about 1.0-7.5% of CD8+ T cells. Those dominant clonotypes were again the most abundant among CD3+CD56-NKG2C+ cells in a handful of donors, at about 25-65%. Whether the expanded NKG2C-expressing T cell clones were specific for HCMV antigens was left unclear. Randomly selected healthy volunteers, three men and five women, were used as the eight sequenced donors. HCMV serostatus was determined by detecting HCMV-specific IgG in serum with a commercial ELISA kit. MIGEC was used to demultiplex reads and group reads by UMI, and MiTCR was used to assemble and quantify clonotypes. To exclude erroneous sequences, only TCR cDNA sequences supported by at least two reads were retained. The tcR package was used for downstream repertoire analysis, with clonotypes matched between fractions based on CDR3 nucleotide sequence plus V segment. VDJmatch was used to annotate antigen specificity against VDJdb, with one amino acid substitution in CDR3 allowed.

The TCR comes from a woman between 18 and 29 years old in good health. The V gene is TRBV3-1 and the J gene is TRBJ2-5; the D gene could be either TRBD1 or TRBD2, each agreeing at 6 bases. Sequencing used CD8+ T cells sorted from blood. The nucleotide sequence reads TGTGCCAGCAGCCAGCCACTAGGGGGGGAGACCCAGTACTTC. It specifies CASSQPLGGETQYF.